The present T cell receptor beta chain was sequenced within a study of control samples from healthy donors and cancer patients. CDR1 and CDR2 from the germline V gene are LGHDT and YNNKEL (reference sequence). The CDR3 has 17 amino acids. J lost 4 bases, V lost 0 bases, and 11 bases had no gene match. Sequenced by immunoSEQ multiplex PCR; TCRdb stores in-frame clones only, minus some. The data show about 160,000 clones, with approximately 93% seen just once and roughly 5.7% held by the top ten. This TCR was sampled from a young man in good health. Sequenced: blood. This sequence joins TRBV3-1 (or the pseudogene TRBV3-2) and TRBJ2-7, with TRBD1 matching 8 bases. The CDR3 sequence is CASSQDRGYRGIYEQYF. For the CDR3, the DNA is TGTGCCAGCAGCCAAGATCGGGGCTACAGGGGGATTTACGAGCAGTACTTC.